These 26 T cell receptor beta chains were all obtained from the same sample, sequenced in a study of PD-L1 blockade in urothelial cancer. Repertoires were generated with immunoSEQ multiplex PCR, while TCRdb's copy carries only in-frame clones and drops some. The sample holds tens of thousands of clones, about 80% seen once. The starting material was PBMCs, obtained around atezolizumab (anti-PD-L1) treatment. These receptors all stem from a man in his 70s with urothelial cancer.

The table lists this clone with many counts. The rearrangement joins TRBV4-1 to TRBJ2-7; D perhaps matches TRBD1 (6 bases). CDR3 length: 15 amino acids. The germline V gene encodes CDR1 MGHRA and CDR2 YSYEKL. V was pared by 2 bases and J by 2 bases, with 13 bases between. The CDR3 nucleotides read TGCGCCAGCAGCCAAACGGGGACACCCGCCTACGAGCAGTACTTC. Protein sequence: CASSQTGTPAYEQYF.

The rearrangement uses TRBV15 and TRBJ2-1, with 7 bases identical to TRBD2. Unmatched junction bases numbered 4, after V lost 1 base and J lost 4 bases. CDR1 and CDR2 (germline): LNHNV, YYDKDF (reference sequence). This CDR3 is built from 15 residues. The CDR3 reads CATSRVSGHYNEQFF. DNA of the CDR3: TGTGCCACCAGCAGAGTTAGCGGGCATTACAATGAGCAGTTCTTC. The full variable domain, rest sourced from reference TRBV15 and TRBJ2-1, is DAMVIQNPRYQVTQFGKPVTLSCSQTLNHNVMYWYQQKSSQAPKLLFHYYDKDFNNEADTPDNFQSRRPNTSFCFLDIRSPGLGDTAMYLCATSRVSGHYNEQFFGPGTRLTVL.

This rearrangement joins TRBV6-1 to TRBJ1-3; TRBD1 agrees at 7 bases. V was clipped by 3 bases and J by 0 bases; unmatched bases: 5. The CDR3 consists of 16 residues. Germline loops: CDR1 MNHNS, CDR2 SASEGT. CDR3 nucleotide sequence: TGTGCCAGCAGTGACCACAGGGGAATCTCTGGAAACACCATATATTTT. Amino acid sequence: CASSDHRGISGNTIYF.

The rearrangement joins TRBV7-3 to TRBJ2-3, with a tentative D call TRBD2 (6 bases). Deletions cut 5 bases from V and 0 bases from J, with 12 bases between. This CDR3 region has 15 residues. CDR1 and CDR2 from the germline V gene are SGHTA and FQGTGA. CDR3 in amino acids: CASSRGASSTDTQYF. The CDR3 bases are TGTGCCAGCAGCCGCGGGGCTTCTAGCACAGATACGCAGTATTTT.

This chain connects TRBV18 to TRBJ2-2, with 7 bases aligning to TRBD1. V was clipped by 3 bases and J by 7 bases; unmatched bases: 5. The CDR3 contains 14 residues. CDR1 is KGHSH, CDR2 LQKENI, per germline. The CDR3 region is CASSPQTGSGELFF. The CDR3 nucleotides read TGTGCCAGCTCACCCCAGACAGGGAGCGGGGAGCTGTTTTTT.

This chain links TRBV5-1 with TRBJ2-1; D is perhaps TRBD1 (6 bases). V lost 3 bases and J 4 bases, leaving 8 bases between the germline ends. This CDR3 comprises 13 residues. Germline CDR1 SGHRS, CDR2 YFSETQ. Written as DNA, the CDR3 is TGCGCCAGCAGCTCTGGACAGTACAATGAGCAGTTCTTC. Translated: CASSSGQYNEQFF.

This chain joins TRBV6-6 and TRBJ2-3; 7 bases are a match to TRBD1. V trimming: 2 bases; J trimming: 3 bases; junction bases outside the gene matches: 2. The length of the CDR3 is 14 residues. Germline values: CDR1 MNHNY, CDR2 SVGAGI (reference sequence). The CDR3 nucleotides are TGTGCCAGCAGTTACCGACAGGGAACAGATACGCAGTATTTT. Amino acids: CASSYRQGTDTQYF.

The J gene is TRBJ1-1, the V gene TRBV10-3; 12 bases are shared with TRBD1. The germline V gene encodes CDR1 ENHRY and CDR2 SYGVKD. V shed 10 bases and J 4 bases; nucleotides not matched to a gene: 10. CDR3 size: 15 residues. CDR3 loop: CASKVGQGAATEAFF. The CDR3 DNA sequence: TGTGCCAGCAAAGTGGGACAGGGGGCGGCCACTGAAGCTTTCTTT.

The DNA of the CDR3 is TGTGCCAGCAGTTACTCGCCAACAGATTCACCCCTCCACTTT. It encodes CASSYSPTDSPLHF. This chain connects TRBV6-6 to TRBJ1-6, with D uncertain. The CDR3 runs 14 residues. The germline V and J ends were trimmed by 0 bases and 8 bases, with 8 bases remaining between them. The germline gives CDR1 MNHNY, CDR2 SVGAGI (reference sequence).

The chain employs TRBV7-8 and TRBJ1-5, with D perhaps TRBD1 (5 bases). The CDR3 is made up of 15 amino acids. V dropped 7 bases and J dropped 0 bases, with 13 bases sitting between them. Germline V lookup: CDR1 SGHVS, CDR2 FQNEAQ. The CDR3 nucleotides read TGTGCCAGCAAGTCAGGGAAAGATAGCAATCAGCCCCAGCATTTT. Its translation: CASKSGKDSNQPQHF.

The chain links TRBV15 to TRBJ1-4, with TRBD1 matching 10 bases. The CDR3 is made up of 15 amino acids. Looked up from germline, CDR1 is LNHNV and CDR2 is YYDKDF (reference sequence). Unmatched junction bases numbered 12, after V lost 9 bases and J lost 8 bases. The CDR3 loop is CATQTLGQGLEKLFF. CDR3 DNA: TGTGCCACGCAGACGCTGGGACAGGGGTTGGAAAAACTGTTTTTT. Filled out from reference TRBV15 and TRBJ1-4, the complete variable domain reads DAMVIQNPRYQVTQFGKPVTLSCSQTLNHNVMYWYQQKSSQAPKLLFHYYDKDFNNEADTPDNFQSRRPNTSFCFLDIRSPGLGDTAMYLCATQTLGQGLEKLFFGSGTQLSVL.

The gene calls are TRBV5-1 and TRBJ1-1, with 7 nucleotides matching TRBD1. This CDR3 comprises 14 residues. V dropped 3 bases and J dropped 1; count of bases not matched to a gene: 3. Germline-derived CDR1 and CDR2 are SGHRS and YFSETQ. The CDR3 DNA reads TGCGCCAGCAGCTACGGGACAGCGAACACTGAAGCTTTCTTT. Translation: CASSYGTANTEAFF.

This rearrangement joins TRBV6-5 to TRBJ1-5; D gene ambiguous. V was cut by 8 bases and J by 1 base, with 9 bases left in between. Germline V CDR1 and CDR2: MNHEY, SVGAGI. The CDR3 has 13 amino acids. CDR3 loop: CASRSQSNQPQHF. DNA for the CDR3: TGTGCCAGCCGCTCCCAGAGCAATCAGCCCCAGCATTTT.

As DNA, the CDR3 is TGTGCCGCTCGGGGGAGCTCCTACAATGAGCAGTTCTTC. This sequence encodes CAARGSSYNEQFF. The chain couples TRBV6-6 to TRBJ2-1, with a tentative D call TRBD2 (6 bases). The ends were cut back, 11 bases at V and 0 bases at J, with 11 bases in the middle. Per the germline V gene, CDR1 is MNHNY and CDR2 is SVGAGI (reference sequence). The CDR3 is 13 amino acids.

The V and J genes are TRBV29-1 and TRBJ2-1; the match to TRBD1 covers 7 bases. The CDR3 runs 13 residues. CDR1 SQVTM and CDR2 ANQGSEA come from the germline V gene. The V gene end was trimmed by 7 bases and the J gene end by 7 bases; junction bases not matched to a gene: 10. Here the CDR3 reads CSGLRDRGNEQFF. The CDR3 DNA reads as TGCAGCGGGCTCCGGGACAGAGGTAATGAGCAGTTCTTC.

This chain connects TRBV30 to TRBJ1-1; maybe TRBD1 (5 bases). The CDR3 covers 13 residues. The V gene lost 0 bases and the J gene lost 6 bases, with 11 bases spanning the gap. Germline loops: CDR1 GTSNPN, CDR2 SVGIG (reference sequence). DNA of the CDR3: TGTGCCTGGAGTGTAGTAGGGGTAGCTGAAGCTTTCTTT. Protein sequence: CAWSVVGVAEAFF.

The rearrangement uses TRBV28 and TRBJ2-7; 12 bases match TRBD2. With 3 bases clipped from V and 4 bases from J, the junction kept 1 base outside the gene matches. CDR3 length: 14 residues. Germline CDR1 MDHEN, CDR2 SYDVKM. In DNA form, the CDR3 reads TGTGCCAGCAGTTTGCTAGCGGGAGGGTACGAGCAGTACTTC. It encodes CASSLLAGGYEQYF. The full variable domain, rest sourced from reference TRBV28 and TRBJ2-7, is DVKVTQSSRYLVKRTGEKVFLECVQDMDHENMFWYRQDPGLGLRLIYFSYDVKMKEKGDIPEGYSVSREKKERFSLILESASTNQTSMYLCASSLLAGGYEQYFGPGTRLTVT.

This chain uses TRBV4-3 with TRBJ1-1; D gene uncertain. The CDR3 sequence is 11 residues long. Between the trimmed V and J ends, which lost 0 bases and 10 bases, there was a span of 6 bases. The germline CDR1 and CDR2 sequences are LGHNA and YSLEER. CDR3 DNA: TGCGCCAGCAGCCAAGATACGCGAGCTTTCTTT. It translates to CASSQDTRAFF.

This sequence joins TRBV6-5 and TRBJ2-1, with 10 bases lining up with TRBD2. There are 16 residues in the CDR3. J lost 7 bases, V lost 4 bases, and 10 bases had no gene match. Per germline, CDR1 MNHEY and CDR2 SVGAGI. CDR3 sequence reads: CASSLKSGRVGNEQFF. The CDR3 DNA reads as TGTGCCAGCAGTTTAAAAAGCGGGAGGGTTGGTAATGAGCAGTTCTTC.

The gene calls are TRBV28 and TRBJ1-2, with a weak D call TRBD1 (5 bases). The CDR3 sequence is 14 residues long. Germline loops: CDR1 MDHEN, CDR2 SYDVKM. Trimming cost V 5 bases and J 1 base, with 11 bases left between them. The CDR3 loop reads CASSRTGVNYGYTF. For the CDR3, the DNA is TGTGCCAGCAGTCGAACAGGAGTTAACTATGGCTACACCTTC.

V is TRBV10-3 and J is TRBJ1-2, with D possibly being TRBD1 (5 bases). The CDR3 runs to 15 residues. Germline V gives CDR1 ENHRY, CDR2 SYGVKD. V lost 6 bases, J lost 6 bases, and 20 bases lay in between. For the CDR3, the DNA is TGTGCCATCAGCCCGACAGTAGTCATAAGGGATGGCTACACCTTC. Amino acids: CAISPTVVIRDGYTF.

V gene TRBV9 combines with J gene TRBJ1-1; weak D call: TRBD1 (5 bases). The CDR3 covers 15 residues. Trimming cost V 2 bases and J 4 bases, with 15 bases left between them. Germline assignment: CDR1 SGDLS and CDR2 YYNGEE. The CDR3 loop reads CASSVTGDSITEAFF. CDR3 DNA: TGTGCCAGCAGCGTCACGGGGGATAGTATCACTGAAGCTTTCTTT. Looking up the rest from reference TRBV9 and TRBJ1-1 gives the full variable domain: DSGVTQTPKHLITATGQRVTLRCSPRSGDLSVYWYQQSLDQGLQFLIQYYNGEERAKGNILERFSAQQFPDLHSELNLSSLELGDSALYFCASSVTGDSITEAFFGQGTRLTVV.

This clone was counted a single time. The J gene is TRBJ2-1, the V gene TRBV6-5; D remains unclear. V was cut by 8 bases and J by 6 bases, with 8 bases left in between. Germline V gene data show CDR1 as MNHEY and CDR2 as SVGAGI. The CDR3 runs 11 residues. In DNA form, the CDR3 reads TGTGCCAGCGTGTGGAGCAATGAGCAGTTCTTC. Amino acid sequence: CASVWSNEQFF.

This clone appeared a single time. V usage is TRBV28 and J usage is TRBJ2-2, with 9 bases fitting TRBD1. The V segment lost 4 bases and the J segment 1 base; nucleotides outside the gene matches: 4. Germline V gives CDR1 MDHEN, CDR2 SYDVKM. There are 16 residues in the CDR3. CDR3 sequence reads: CASSSWGQGNTGELFF. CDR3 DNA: TGTGCCAGCAGTTCATGGGGACAGGGGAACACCGGGGAGCTGTTTTTT.

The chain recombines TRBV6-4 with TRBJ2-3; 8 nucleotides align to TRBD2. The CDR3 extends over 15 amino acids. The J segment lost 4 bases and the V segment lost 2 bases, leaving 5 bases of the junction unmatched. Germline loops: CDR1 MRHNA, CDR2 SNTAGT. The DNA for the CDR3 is TGTGCCAGCAGTGACGGAACGGGAGGGCCAGATACGCAGTATTTT. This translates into CASSDGTGGPDTQYF.

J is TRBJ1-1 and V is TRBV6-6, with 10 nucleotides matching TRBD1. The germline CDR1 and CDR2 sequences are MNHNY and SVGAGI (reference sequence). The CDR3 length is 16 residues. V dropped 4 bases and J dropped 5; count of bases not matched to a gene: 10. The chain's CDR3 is CASSFRTGGKGTEAFF. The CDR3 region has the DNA TGTGCCAGCAGTTTTCGGACAGGGGGAAAGGGAACTGAAGCTTTCTTT.